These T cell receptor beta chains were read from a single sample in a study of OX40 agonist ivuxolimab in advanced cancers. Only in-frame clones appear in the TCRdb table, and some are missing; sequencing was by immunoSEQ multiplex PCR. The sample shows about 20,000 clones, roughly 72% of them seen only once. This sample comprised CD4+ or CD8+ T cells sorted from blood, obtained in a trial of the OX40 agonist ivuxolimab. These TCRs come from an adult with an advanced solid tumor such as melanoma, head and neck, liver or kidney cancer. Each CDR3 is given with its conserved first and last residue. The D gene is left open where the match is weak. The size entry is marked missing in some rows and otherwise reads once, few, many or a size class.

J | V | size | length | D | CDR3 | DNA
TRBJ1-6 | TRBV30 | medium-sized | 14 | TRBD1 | CAWTSGQAGTPLHF | TGTGCCTGGACCAGCGGACAGGCGGGGACACCCCTCCACTTT
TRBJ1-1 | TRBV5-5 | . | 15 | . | CASSQEQGLGVEAFF | TGTGCCAGCAGCCAAGAACAGGGATTAGGAGTAGAAGCTTTCTTT
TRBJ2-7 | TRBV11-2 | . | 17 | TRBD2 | CASSPWTSGGRSYEQYF | TGTGCCAGCAGCCCTTGGACTAGCGGGGGCCGGTCCTACGAGCAGTACTTC
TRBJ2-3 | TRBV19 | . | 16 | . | CASSPWGGYGTDTQYF | TGTGCCAGTAGTCCCTGGGGGGGCTACGGCACAGATACGCAGTATTTT
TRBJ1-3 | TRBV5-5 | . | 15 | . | CASSSGLSSGNTIYF | TGTGCCAGCAGCTCCGGACTGAGCTCTGGAAACACCATATATTTT
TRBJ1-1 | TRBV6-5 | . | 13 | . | CASRTLMNTEAFF | TGTGCCAGTCGGACCCTCATGAACACTGAAGCTTTCTTT
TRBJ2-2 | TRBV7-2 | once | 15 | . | CASSGRQKNTGELFF | TGTGCCAGCAGCGGCAGACAGAAGAACACCGGGGAGCTGTTTTTT
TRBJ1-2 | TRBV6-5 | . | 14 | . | CASFSVTGSYGYTF | TGTGCCAGCTTCTCAGTGACAGGATCTTATGGCTACACCTTC
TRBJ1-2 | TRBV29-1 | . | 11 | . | CSASDSYGYTF | TGCAGCGCTAGCGACAGCTATGGCTACACCTTC
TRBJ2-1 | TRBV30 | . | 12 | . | CAWSPIHNEQFF | TGTGCCTGGAGTCCTATCCATAATGAGCAGTTCTTC
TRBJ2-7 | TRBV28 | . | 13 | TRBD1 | CASRDRGSGEQYF | TGTGCCAGCAGAGACAGGGGTTCGGGGGAGCAGTACTTC
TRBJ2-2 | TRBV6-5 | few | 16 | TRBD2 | CASSFSGGVVTGELFF | TGTGCCAGCAGTTTTAGCGGGGGGGTGGTCACCGGGGAGCTGTTTTTT
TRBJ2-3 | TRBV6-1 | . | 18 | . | CASSGGTASGTSTDTQYF | TGTGCCAGCAGTGGCGGGACAGCCAGTGGGACTAGCACAGATACGCAGTATTTT
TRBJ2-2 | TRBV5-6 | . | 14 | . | CASSFGSNTGELFF | TGTGCCAGCAGCTTTGGTTCGAACACCGGGGAGCTGTTTTTT
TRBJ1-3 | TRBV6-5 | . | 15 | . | CASSLTGYAGNTIYF | TGTGCCAGCAGTTTAACAGGTTATGCTGGAAACACCATATATTTT
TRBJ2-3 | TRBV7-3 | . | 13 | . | CASSLTGPDTQYF | TGTGCCAGCAGCCTTACAGGGCCAGATACGCAGTATTTT
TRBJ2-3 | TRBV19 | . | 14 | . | CASSIMGSSDTQYF | TGTGCCAGTAGTATTATGGGGAGCTCAGATACGCAGTATTTT
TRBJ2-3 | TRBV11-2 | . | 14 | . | CASEITGLTDTQYF | TGTGCCAGCGAGATAACAGGGCTAACAGATACGCAGTATTTT
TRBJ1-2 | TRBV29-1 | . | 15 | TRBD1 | CSATPSGTGSDGYTF | TGCAGCGCAACACCCTCCGGGACAGGGAGCGATGGCTACACCTTC
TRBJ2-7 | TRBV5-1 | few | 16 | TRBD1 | CASSLGFGQGSYEQYF | TGCGCCAGCAGCTTGGGATTCGGACAGGGCTCCTACGAGCAGTACTTC
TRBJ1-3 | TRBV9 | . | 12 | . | CASTGSGNTIYF | TGTGCCAGCACTGGCTCTGGAAACACCATATATTTT
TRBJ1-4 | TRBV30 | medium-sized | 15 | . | CAWSVQYSGIEKLFF | TGTGCCTGGAGTGTACAGTACTCGGGCATTGAAAAACTGTTTTTT
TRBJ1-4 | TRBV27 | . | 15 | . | CASRYGTASNEKLFF | TGTGCCAGCAGGTACGGGACCGCCAGTAATGAAAAACTGTTTTTT
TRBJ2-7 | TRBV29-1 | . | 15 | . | CSVVSGQSPFYEQYF | TGCAGCGTTGTATCCGGTCAGTCACCCTTCTACGAGCAGTACTTC
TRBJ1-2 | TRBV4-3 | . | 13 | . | CASSPGVGYGYTF | TGCGCCAGCAGCCCAGGGGTTGGCTATGGCTACACCTTC
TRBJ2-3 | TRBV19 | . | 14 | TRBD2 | CASSPAGGTDTQYF | TGTGCCAGTAGTCCAGCGGGGGGCACAGATACGCAGTATTTT
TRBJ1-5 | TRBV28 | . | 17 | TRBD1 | CASSRDRGFGSNQPQHF | TGTGCCAGCAGCCGGGACAGGGGATTCGGTAGCAATCAGCCCCAGCATTTT
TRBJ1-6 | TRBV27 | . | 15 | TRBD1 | CASSLYPQGDSPLHF | TGTGCCAGCAGTTTATACCCACAGGGGGATTCACCCCTCCACTTT
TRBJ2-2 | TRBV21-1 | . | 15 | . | CASSKLGYRGGELFF | TGTGCCAGCAGCAAATTAGGGTATAGGGGCGGGGAGCTGTTTTTT
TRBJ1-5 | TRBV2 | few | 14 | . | CASSDGRGNQPQHF | TGTGCCAGCAGTGATGGCAGGGGCAATCAGCCCCAGCATTTT
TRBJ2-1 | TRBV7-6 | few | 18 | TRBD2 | CASSYSGTSGVSYNEQFF | TGTGCCAGCAGCTACTCCGGGACTAGCGGGGTCTCCTACAATGAGCAGTTCTTC
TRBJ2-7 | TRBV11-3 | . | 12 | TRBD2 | CASSGGRYEQYF | TGTGCCAGTAGCGGGGGCCGCTACGAGCAGTACTTC
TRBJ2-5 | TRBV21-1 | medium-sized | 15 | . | CASSTDLPTQGTQYF | TGTGCCAGCAGCACGGACCTTCCAACCCAGGGGACCCAGTACTTC
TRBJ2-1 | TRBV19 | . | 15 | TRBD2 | CASSPSSGGASEQFF | TGTGCCAGTAGTCCATCTAGCGGGGGGGCATCGGAGCAGTTCTTC
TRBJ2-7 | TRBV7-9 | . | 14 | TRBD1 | CASSSQDRGYEQYF | TGTGCCAGCAGCTCCCAGGACAGGGGCTACGAGCAGTACTTC
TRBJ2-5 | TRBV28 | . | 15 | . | CASSRREGYQETQYF | TGTGCCAGCAGCCGGAGGGAAGGGTACCAAGAGACCCAGTACTTC
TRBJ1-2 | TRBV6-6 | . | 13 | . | CASSYRVDYGYTF | TGTGCCAGCAGTTACAGGGTCGACTATGGCTACACCTTC
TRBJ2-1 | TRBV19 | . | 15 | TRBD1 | CASSMGQGADNEQFF | TGTGCCAGTAGCATGGGACAGGGGGCCGACAATGAGCAGTTCTTC
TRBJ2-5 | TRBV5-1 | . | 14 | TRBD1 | CASSLTGDEETQYF | TGCGCCAGCAGCTTAACAGGGGACGAAGAGACCCAGTACTTC
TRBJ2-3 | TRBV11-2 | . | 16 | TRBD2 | CASSYGTSGVTDTQYF | TGTGCCAGCAGCTACGGGACTAGCGGGGTCACAGATACGCAGTATTTT
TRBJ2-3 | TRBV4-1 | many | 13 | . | CASSQALVGTQYF | TGCGCCAGCAGCCAAGCCCTTGTCGGTACGCAGTATTTT
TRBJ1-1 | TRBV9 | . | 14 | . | CASSVDEGFTEAFF | TGTGCCAGCAGCGTAGACGAGGGGTTTACTGAAGCTTTCTTT
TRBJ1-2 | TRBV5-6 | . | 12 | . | CASSLASYGYTF | TGTGCCAGCAGCTTGGCCAGCTATGGCTACACCTTC
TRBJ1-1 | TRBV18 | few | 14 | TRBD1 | CASSSTGGYTEAFF | TGTGCCAGCTCATCGACAGGGGGCTACACTGAAGCTTTCTTT
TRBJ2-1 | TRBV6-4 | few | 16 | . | CASSDSRQGSYNEQFF | TGTGCCAGCAGTGACTCAAGGCAGGGCTCCTACAATGAGCAGTTCTTC
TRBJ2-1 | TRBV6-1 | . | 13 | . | CASSYYSYNEQFF | TGTGCCAGCAGTTATTACTCCTACAATGAGCAGTTCTTC
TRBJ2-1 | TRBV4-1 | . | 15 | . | CASRVGTASPTEQFF | TGCGCCAGCAGGGTCGGGACGGCCTCTCCTACGGAGCAGTTCTTC
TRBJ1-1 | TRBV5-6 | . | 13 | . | CASSFGLGTEAFF | TGTGCCAGCAGCTTTGGGTTGGGCACTGAAGCTTTCTTT
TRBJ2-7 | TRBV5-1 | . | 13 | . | CASSWDKPYEQYF | TGCGCCAGCAGCTGGGACAAGCCCTACGAGCAGTACTTC
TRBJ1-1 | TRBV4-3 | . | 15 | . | CASSRNLQTNTEAFF | TGCGCCAGCAGCCGAAACCTACAGACGAACACTGAAGCTTTCTTT
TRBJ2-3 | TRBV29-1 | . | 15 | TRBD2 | CSVAGGRTSTDTQYF | TGCAGCGTGGCGGGAGGACGGACAAGCACAGATACGCAGTATTTT
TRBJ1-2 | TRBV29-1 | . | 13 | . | CSVDAAAAYGYTF | TGCAGCGTTGATGCGGCAGCCGCCTATGGCTACACCTTC
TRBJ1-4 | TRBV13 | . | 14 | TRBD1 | CASSLGQTNEKLFF | TGTGCCAGCAGCTTGGGACAGACTAATGAAAAACTGTTTTTT
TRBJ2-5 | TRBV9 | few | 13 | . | CASSAWDQETQYF | TGTGCCAGCAGCGCTTGGGATCAAGAGACCCAGTACTTC
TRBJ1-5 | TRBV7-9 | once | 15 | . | CASSSHGRSNQPQHF | TGTGCCAGCAGCTCCCATGGGAGAAGCAATCAGCCCCAGCATTTT